This is a list of T cell receptor beta chains from one sample in a study of T cells in Graves' hyperthyroidism and ophthalmopathy. TCRdb itself ran the multiplex PCR reads through MiXCR, one entry per CDR3 protein. The data contain about 600,000 distinct CDR3 sequences, about 14% of them singletons. Source material: blood. The origin of the receptors is a woman under 30 with Graves' ophthalmopathy. The conserved cysteine and the conserved F or W are not part of the CDR3 here. D genes are given only for firm matches.

ASRTGQGAAEPQH TRBD1 TRBV27
ASSSRTSGNVDTQY TRBD2 TRBV7-2
ASSLRLAEPYEEQF TRBD2 TRBV6-1
ATSEGVEYGYT NA TRBV24-1
ASSVGGLKF TRBD2 TRBV9
ATSRDWARGLAGGPGSSYNEQF TRBD2 TRBV15
AGSQDLAGVGPTEAF NA TRBV4-3
ASSRSRTDTQY NA TRBV19
ASSHLQGANPYNEQF NA TRBV4-1
ASPAGQTSGRVGDTQY TRBD2 TRBV6-1
AIRMDRVTDTQY TRBD1 TRBV10-3
ASSQWSQGAAEQY TRBD1 TRBV4-1
ASSRPLGGQHTDTQY TRBD1 TRBV7-6
ASSIRGVAGELF NA TRBV19